This entry lists 22 T cell receptor beta chains sequenced from one sample in a study of blood T cell repertoires in COVID-19. TCRdb's copy holds only in-frame clones and misses some; the assay was immunoSEQ multiplex PCR. This sample has 40,000 or so clones; roughly 89% occur once, and the top ten carry roughly 21%. Specimen: peripheral blood. The receptors shown here come from a man aged 50-59 years with active COVID-19.

The gene calls are TRBV5-4 and TRBJ2-1, with D maybe TRBD2 (5 bases). Germline V gene lookup returns CDR1 SGHNT and CDR2 YYREEE (reference sequence). V lost 1 base and J 8 bases, leaving 19 bases between the germline ends. The CDR3 spans 16 residues. CDR3 nucleotide sequence: TGTGCCAGCAGCTTGCTGCGGGCGGGCAGCCGCGATGAGCAGTTCTTC. Its protein is CASSLLRAGSRDEQFF.

This rearrangement joins TRBV6-5 to TRBJ2-3; possibly TRBD2 for D (5 bases). The CDR3 consists of 15 residues. Trimming removed 5 bases from V and 8 bases from J, with 20 bases in between. Germline V gene lookup returns CDR1 MNHEY and CDR2 SVGAGI. In DNA, the CDR3 is TGTGCCAGCAGTCTCCTAGACGGGAATGTTGGTACGCAGTATTTT. Its translation: CASSLLDGNVGTQYF.

The V call is TRBV12-3 or TRBV12-4, the J call TRBJ1-1; D is possibly TRBD1 (6 bases). The CDR3 runs 13 residues. The V end was cut by 2 bases, the J end by 7 bases, with 11 bases between. The CDR3 reads CASSLLGGYEAFF. The CDR3 DNA follows: TGTGCCAGCAGTTTACTAGGGGGTTATGAAGCTTTCTTT.

The V and J genes are TRBV10-3 and TRBJ2-7; D gene uncertain. Trimming pared 3 bases from V and 3 bases from J, leaving 3 bases between. CDR1 and CDR2 (germline): ENHRY, SYGVKD. This CDR3 spans 11 amino acids. The CDR3 coding sequence is TGTGCCATCAGTGACGGCTACGAGCAGTACTTC. Encoded protein: CAISDGYEQYF.

The J gene is TRBJ2-7, the V gene TRBV7-9, with 7 bases aligning to TRBD2. Trimming cost V 1 base and J 5 bases; bases outside gene matches: 5. This CDR3 comprises 14 residues. CDR1 and CDR2 (germline): SEHNR, FQNEAQ (reference sequence). CDR3 sequence: CASSLGGLPDEQYF. The CDR3 bases are TGTGCCAGCAGCTTAGGGGGACTACCAGACGAGCAGTACTTC.

The rearrangement uses TRBV19 and TRBJ1-6; D is undetermined. CDR1 is LNHDA, CDR2 SQIVND, per germline (reference sequence). The ends were cut back, 9 bases at V and 0 bases at J, with 15 bases in the middle. The CDR3 covers 16 residues. This chain's CDR3 is CASRAQPSSYNSPLHF. The CDR3, as DNA: TGTGCCAGCCGAGCTCAACCGAGCTCCTATAATTCACCCCTCCACTTT.

J is TRBJ2-7 and V is TRBV4-2, with 8 positions matching TRBD2. Germline V gives CDR1 LGHNA, CDR2 YNFKEQ. This CDR3 spans 16 amino acids. Germline trimming cut 0 bases from V and 0 bases from J; bases unmatched to any gene: 4. Here the CDR3 reads CASSQEGGTSSYEQYF. The CDR3 DNA sequence: TGTGCCAGCAGCCAAGAAGGCGGGACTAGCTCCTACGAGCAGTACTTC.

The chain is built from TRBV14 and TRBJ2-3; D unresolved. The ends were cut back, 3 bases at V and 2 bases at J, with 12 bases in the middle. CDR3 length equals 15 residues. CDR1 SGHDN and CDR2 FVKESK come from the germline V gene. The CDR3 here is CASSQKYRVTDTQYF. CDR3 DNA sequence: TGTGCCAGCAGCCAGAAGTATCGCGTCACAGATACGCAGTATTTT.

The chain carries TRBV11-2 and TRBJ1-5; a possible D gene is TRBD1 (5 bases). Looked up from germline, CDR1 is SGHAT and CDR2 is FQNNGV. CDR3 length equals 15 residues. Trimming cost V 5 bases and J 1 base, with 12 bases left between them. This CDR3 is CASSPQAGSNQPQHF. Written as DNA, the CDR3 is TGTGCCAGCAGCCCTCAAGCAGGGAGCAATCAGCCCCAGCATTTT.

This chain links TRBV27 with TRBJ1-1; maybe TRBD1 (6 bases). CDR1 is MNHEY, CDR2 SMNVEV, per germline (reference sequence). The CDR3 sequence is 13 residues long. The V end was cut by 6 bases, the J end by 3 bases, with 11 bases between. The CDR3 region has the DNA TGTGCCAGCAGCTTTCCAGGGGACACTGAAGCTTTCTTT. It encodes CASSFPGDTEAFF.

About this clone: The same CDR3 is also encoded by other DNA sequences in this sample. V usage is TRBV6-2 or TRBV6-3 and J usage is TRBJ1-1, with TRBD1 identical over 9 bases. CDR1 and CDR2 from the germline V gene are MNHEY and SVGEGT. The CDR3 is made up of 15 amino acids. Germline trimming cut 5 bases from V and 5 bases from J; bases unmatched to any gene: 9. The CDR3 sequence: CASSAPGQGKTEAFF. In DNA form, the CDR3 reads TGTGCCAGCAGTGCTCCGGGACAGGGAAAAACTGAAGCTTTCTTT.

J is TRBJ2-1 and V is TRBV19, with TRBD2 as a possible D gene (5 bases). This CDR3 region has 11 residues. Germline V lookup: CDR1 LNHDA, CDR2 SQIVND (reference sequence). Trimming removed 3 bases at V and 10 bases at J, with 7 bases between. In DNA, the CDR3 is TGTGCCAGTAGTATCTGGGAGGAGCAGTTCTTC. Translating gives CASSIWEEQFF.

This chain uses TRBV7-3 with TRBJ2-1; TRBD1 matches at 7 bases. Germline loops: CDR1 SGHTA, CDR2 FQGTGA. With V trimmed by 4 bases and J by 5 bases, 8 bases remained unmatched. The CDR3 spans 15 residues. The chain's CDR3 is CASSSQGSRDNEQFF. The CDR3 coding sequence is TGTGCCAGCAGCTCACAGGGGAGCAGGGACAATGAGCAGTTCTTC.

The J gene is TRBJ2-2, the V gene TRBV5-6; 9 nucleotides align to TRBD2. The germline gives CDR1 SGHDT, CDR2 YYEEEE. Unmatched junction bases numbered 6, after V lost 4 bases and J lost 5 bases. CDR3 length equals 15 residues. CDR3 sequence: CASSLGGRVTGELFF. DNA of the CDR3: TGTGCCAGCAGCCTTGGCGGGAGGGTGACCGGGGAGCTGTTTTTT.

V is TRBV7-8 and J is TRBJ2-1; 9 nucleotides align to TRBD2. The CDR3 totals 15 residues. V was clipped by 3 bases and J by 2 bases; unmatched bases: 2. In germline, CDR1 is SGHVS, CDR2 FQNEAQ. CDR3 sequence reads: CASSFSGRAYNEQFF. The CDR3 DNA sequence: TGTGCCAGCAGCTTTAGCGGGAGAGCCTACAATGAGCAGTTCTTC.

The chain joins TRBV19 to TRBJ2-7, with TRBD1 as a possible D gene (7 bases). CDR1 and CDR2 (germline): LNHDA, SQIVND (reference sequence). V was pared by 5 bases and J by 1 base, with 15 bases between. This CDR3 comprises 15 residues. CDR3: CASSPQGGASYEQYF. Here the CDR3 DNA reads TGTGCCAGTAGTCCCCAGGGGGGAGCATCCTACGAGCAGTACTTC.

This sequence joins TRBV9 and TRBJ2-5, with 9 bases that match TRBD2. Per the germline V gene, CDR1 is SGDLS and CDR2 is YYNGEE. Unmatched junction bases numbered 2, after V lost 1 base and J lost 1 base. CDR3 length equals 15 residues. This CDR3 reads CASSVLAGIQETQYF. CDR3 in DNA: TGTGCCAGCAGCGTACTAGCGGGGATCCAAGAGACCCAGTACTTC.

The chain joins TRBV29-1 to TRBJ1-1, with unresolved D. Germline CDR1 reads SQVTM; CDR2 reads ANQGSEA. The CDR3 length is 15 residues. Trimming left V 0 bases short and J 1 base short, with 12 bases between. The CDR3 DNA is TGCAGCGTTGAAGATCGAGGGCAGGCGAACACTGAAGCTTTCTTT. This sequence encodes CSVEDRGQANTEAFF.

The V gene is TRBV5-8, the J gene TRBJ2-7; TRBD2 matches at 14 bases. This CDR3 contains 17 residues. Germline V CDR1 and CDR2: SGHTS, YDEGEE. J was trimmed by 5 bases and V by 4 bases; bases with no gene match: 11. The CDR3 region is CASSLAPTSGRADEQYF. The CDR3 coding sequence is TGTGCCAGCAGCCTGGCCCCGACTAGCGGGAGGGCCGACGAGCAGTACTTC. The full variable domain, its missing parts supplied by reference TRBV5-8 and TRBJ2-7, is EAGVTQSPTHLIKTRGQQATLRCSPISGHTSVYWYQQALGLGLQFLLWYDEGEERNRGNFPPRFSGRQFPNYSSELNVNALELEDSALYLCASSLAPTSGRADEQYFGPGTRLTVT.

The gene calls are TRBV6-5 and TRBJ2-2; 9 bases are shared with TRBD2. Per germline, CDR1 MNHEY and CDR2 SVGAGI. The CDR3 extends over 15 amino acids. V shed 6 bases, J shed 2 bases, and the junction held 4 bases outside the gene matches. In DNA form, the CDR3 reads TGTGCCAGCAGGGCACTAGCGGGTAACACCGGGGAGCTGTTTTTT. Translation: CASRALAGNTGELFF.

The CDR3 is CASSKRGLAGRYEQFF. The CDR3 DNA reads as TGTGCCAGCAGCAAGAGGGGACTAGCGGGTCGATATGAGCAGTTCTTC. The chain carries TRBV4-2 and TRBJ2-1; TRBD2 aligns across 12 bases. Germline lookup yields CDR1 LGHNA and CDR2 YNFKEQ. J lost 8 bases, V lost 5 bases, and 10 bases had no gene match. The CDR3 has 16 amino acids.

J is TRBJ2-2 and V is TRBV9; 7 nucleotides match TRBD1. Looked up from germline, CDR1 is SGDLS and CDR2 is YYNGEE. CDR3 size: 15 residues. V lost 6 bases to trimming and J lost 6 bases; unmatched junction nucleotides: 11. CDR3 in DNA: TGTGCCAGCACCAAAAACGACAGGGTTCCCGGGGAGCTGTTTTTT. It encodes CASTKNDRVPGELFF.